The clone carrying this T cell receptor (beta chain) appeared a single time. No antigen is known for it. This CDR3 is 12 amino acids long. The germline V gene has CDR1 SGHVS and CDR2 FQNEAQ. Trimming left V 4 bases short and J 5 bases short, with 3 bases between. Data came from immunoSEQ multiplex PCR; TCRdb stores just in-frame clones and leaves some out. The repertoire has 120,000 or so clones, 92% of them found once; the top ten carry around 0.96%. These data come from a study of T cell responses to AZD1222 COVID-19 vaccine. Whole-study context: Pooling covered second doses at about 4 or about 12 weeks.

Regarding the study as a whole: White British ancestry dominated among donors, who included more females, and clonal diversity was possibly underestimated. Repertoires were collected only later (after the peak T cell response had occurred). Distributed over spike, vaccine-associated CD4 TCRs predominated at 160-218 and 743-854.

This sample comprised peripheral blood, obtained on day 0 of AZD1222 vaccination. This clonotype originated in an adult in good health. The J gene is TRBJ1-6, the V gene TRBV7-8; D is uncertain. The CDR3 protein is CASSSNNSPLHF. DNA for the CDR3: TGTGCCAGCAGCTCGAATAATTCACCCCTCCACTTT.